Presented here are 16 T cell receptor beta chains from one specimen sequenced in a study of cytomegalovirus exposure and HLA in healthy donors (dated by TCRdb to between 2016 and 2019). The receptor library was made with the immunoSEQ multiplex PCR assay. A mixture of 60 forward primers for TCR Vbeta segments and 13 reverse primers for TCR Jbeta segments was used in the multiplex PCR. TCRdb took this table from immuneACCESS and kept in-frame rearrangements with V and J called. Such tables lack part of the clones; where checked against another copy, unresolved V genes explain under half of the gap, and the rest is unexplained. This sample's table has entries for around 70,000 clones. The ten top clones hold about 3.8% of the sample. The sequencing input was PBMCs. Receptor source: a female donor in good health and CMV-seropositive.

V and J are TRBV11-2 and TRBJ2-7; 7 nucleotides align to TRBD2. Trimming cost V 2 bases and J 7 bases; bases outside gene matches: 5. This CDR3 is 13 amino acids long. CDR1 is SGHAT and CDR2 is FQNNGV in the germline V gene. The CDR3 nucleotides are TGTGCCAGCAGCTTAAGCCTGGGGGGGGAGCAGTACTTC. Translated: CASSLSLGGEQYF.

This chain connects TRBV30 to TRBJ1-6; the D is unclear. This CDR3 spans 15 amino acids. CDR1 is GTSNPN, CDR2 SVGIG, per germline (reference sequence). Trimming pared 2 bases from V and 9 bases from J, leaving 17 bases between. As DNA, the CDR3 is TGTGCCTGGAGTTCCCTGTCTCCCTCGGTTTCACCCCTCCACTTT. Its protein product is CAWSSLSPSVSPLHF.

The chain links TRBV10-2 to TRBJ2-5; 9 nucleotides agree with TRBD2. The CDR3 loop spans 15 amino acids. Germline V gene data show CDR1 as WSHSY and CDR2 as SAAADI. J was trimmed by 1 base and V by 4 bases; bases with no gene match: 4. Here the CDR3 DNA reads TGCGCCAGCAGTGCGGCGGGGGGGCGCCAAGAGACCCAGTACTTC. Residues: CASSAAGGRQETQYF.

The chain couples TRBV11-2 to TRBJ2-3, with TRBD2 matching over 12 bases. Germline V gene data show CDR1 as SGHAT and CDR2 as FQNNGV. This CDR3 region has 16 residues. V was clipped by 5 bases and J by 2 bases; unmatched bases: 5. This CDR3 reads CASSQGLAGNTDTQYF. The CDR3, as DNA: TGTGCCAGCAGCCAAGGACTAGCGGGAAACACAGATACGCAGTATTTT.

About this clone: One junction end does not reproduce the germline sequence, and a read error may be involved. The gene calls are TRBV6-5 and TRBJ1-1, with 7 bases lining up with TRBD1. This CDR3 region has 15 residues. Germline V CDR1 and CDR2: MNHEY, SVGAGI. The CDR3 loop is CASSYGGRGNTEDFF. The CDR3 DNA follows: TGTGCCAGCAGTTACGGGGGCAGGGGGAACACTGAAGATTTCTTT.

This chain joins TRBV15 and TRBJ2-5, with D possibly matching TRBD2 (6 bases). Deletions cut 3 bases from V and 3 bases from J, with 17 bases between. This CDR3 spans 16 amino acids. The germline gives CDR1 LNHNV, CDR2 YYDKDF (reference sequence). The CDR3 DNA reads as TGTGCCACCAGCAGGGGACCCCGGGGGATCGAAGAGACCCAGTACTTC. Protein sequence: CATSRGPRGIEETQYF.

The rearrangement uses TRBV6-1 and TRBJ2-1; D gene uncertain. Germline CDR1 is MNHNS and CDR2 is SASEGT. Trimming took 6 bases from V and 0 from J, leaving 6 bases between them. The CDR3 sequence is 13 residues long. The CDR3 is CASSMSSYNEQFF. CDR3 nucleotides: TGTGCCAGCAGCATGAGCTCCTACAATGAGCAGTTCTTC.

The chain is built from TRBV6-5 and TRBJ2-7, with a tentative D call TRBD2 (6 bases). Germline V lookup: CDR1 MNHEY, CDR2 SVGAGI. This CDR3 has 14 amino acids. Trimming pared 8 bases from V and 5 bases from J, leaving 19 bases between. The CDR3 reads CASAAGTPGDEQYF. CDR3 nucleotide sequence: TGTGCCAGCGCCGCAGGGACTCCCGGGGACGAGCAGTACTTC.

This chain connects TRBV10-2 to TRBJ2-2, with 8 bases lining up with TRBD1. This CDR3 region has 16 residues. V gave up 6 bases and J gave up 4 bases; unmatched junction bases: 10. Per germline, CDR1 WSHSY and CDR2 SAAADI. The CDR3, as DNA: TGCGCCAGCAGGAACTCAGGGGGCGCGGGCACCGGGGAGCTGTTTTTT. Residues: CASRNSGGAGTGELFF.

The V and J genes are TRBV6-5 and TRBJ2-7; D possibly corresponds to TRBD2 (5 bases). The length of the CDR3 is 14 residues. With 2 bases removed from V and 0 bases from J, the gap between germline ends came to 8 bases. The germline gives CDR1 MNHEY, CDR2 SVGAGI. CDR3 bases: TGTGCCAGCAGTTACGGACTCCACTCCTACGAGCAGTACTTC. Its translation: CASSYGLHSYEQYF.

Worth noting for this clone: No conserved phenylalanine or tryptophan is present at the end of the CDR3, so a read error is the likely explanation. The limits of the CDR3 on the DNA are not certain, so only TCRdb's listed CDR3 is given. The V call is TRBV6-6, the J call TRBJ1-2; no check of the table's D call, TRBD1, against the DNA was made. Ends included, the CDR3 has 12 residues. From germline, CDR1 is MNHNY and CDR2 SVGAGI (reference sequence). This CDR3 reads CASSYSKDRVSL.

The CDR3 is CASSAPGTGLAYEQYF. In nucleotides, the CDR3 is TGTGCCAGCAGCGCCCCCGGGACAGGGCTCGCCTACGAGCAGTACTTC. The chain is built from TRBV7-9 and TRBJ2-7; 9 bases are a match to TRBD1. This CDR3 spans 16 amino acids. Germline V gene sequence: CDR1 SEHNR, CDR2 FQNEAQ (reference sequence). The trim removed 5 bases at V and 2 bases at J, leaving 10 bases unmatched.

The chain links TRBV5-4 to TRBJ2-7; 13 nucleotides line up with TRBD2. The germline CDR1 and CDR2 sequences are SGHNT and YYREEE (reference sequence). V gave up 2 bases and J gave up 6 bases; unmatched junction bases: 5. The CDR3 length is 15 residues. CDR3 protein: CASSLLAGGLGEQYF. For the CDR3, the DNA is TGTGCCAGCAGCTTACTAGCGGGGGGGCTGGGCGAGCAGTACTTC.

The chain links TRBV4-1 to TRBJ2-2; TRBD1 is a possible D gene (5 bases). CDR1 is MGHRA, CDR2 YSYEKL, per germline. The CDR3 spans 15 residues. With 5 bases removed from V and 1 base from J, the gap between germline ends came to 11 bases. CDR3 protein: CASSVPQGNTGELFF. The CDR3 DNA reads TGCGCCAGCAGCGTGCCGCAGGGGAACACCGGGGAGCTGTTTTTT.

V is TRBV18 and J is TRBJ1-1; 7 nucleotides align to TRBD1. The trim removed 3 bases at V and 2 bases at J, leaving 3 bases unmatched. CDR3 length: 14 amino acids. Germline CDR1 reads KGHSH; CDR2 reads LQKENI. CDR3 bases: TGTGCCAGCTCACCGGGACAGCAAAACACTGAAGCTTTCTTT. Its protein product is CASSPGQQNTEAFF. The entire variable domain, with the rest obtained from reference TRBV18 and TRBJ1-1, is as follows: NAGVMQNPRHLVRRRGQEARLRCSPMKGHSHVYWYRQLPEEGLKFMVYLQKENIIDESGMPKERFSAEFPKEGPSILRIQQVVRGDSAAYFCASSPGQQNTEAFFGQGTRLTVV.

The chain recombines TRBV6-5 with TRBJ2-4; D remains unclear. There are 14 residues in the CDR3. Germline V gene sequence: CDR1 MNHEY, CDR2 SVGAGI. Between the trimmed V and J ends, which lost 0 bases and 12 bases, there was a span of 15 bases. The chain's CDR3 is CASSYSRLFDNQYF. The DNA of the CDR3 is TGTGCCAGCAGTTACTCGAGATTGTTTGACAATCAGTACTTC.